Listed below are T cell receptor beta chains from one sample, sequenced in a study of breast tumors, draining lymph nodes, adjacent tissues. MiXCR, applied by TCRdb to the multiplex PCR reads, yields one record per CDR3 protein. The sample includes 50,000 to 85,000 distinct CDR3 sequences, less than 50% of them seen just once. Sequenced material: breast tumor tissue. Receptors were obtained from a female donor with breast cancer. Some clones in this sample may be carry-over from other donors' samples. CDR3s include the opening cysteine and the closing phenylalanine or tryptophan. The D gene is left open where the match is weak. Clone sizes are given selectively: once, few, many, or a class where the clone is expanded.

18	many	NA	TRBJ2-6	TRBV19	CASSIDYDQASGANVLTF	TGTGCCAGTAGTATAGATTACGATCAGGCCTCAGGGGCCAACGTCCTGACTTTC
17	many	NA	TRBJ1-6	TRBV6-4	CASSDRIDRLFRSPLHF	TGTGCCAGCAGTGACAGGATAGACAGGTTGTTTCGGTCACCCCTCCACTTT
13	NA	NA	TRBJ1-6	TRBV20-1	CSVRGQYNSPLHF	TGCAGTGTGAGGGGCCAATATAATTCACCCCTCCACTTT
14	many	NA	TRBJ2-1	TRBV7-9	CASSLSSRANEQFF	TGTGCCAGCAGCTTATCGTCCAGGGCAAATGAGCAGTTCTTC
14	once	TRBD1	TRBJ1-6	TRBV28	CASTKTGGSSPLHF	TGTGCCAGCACAAAGACAGGGGGTAGTTCACCCCTCCACTTT
16	many	NA	TRBJ2-7	TRBV7-2	CASSQNPPGSSYEQYF	TGTGCCAGCAGCCAAAATCCCCCGGGCAGCTCCTACGAGCAGTACTTC
15	NA	NA	TRBJ1-6	TRBV6-6	CASSYSRAYNSPLHF	TGTGCCAGCAGTTACTCTAGGGCGTATAATTCACCCCTCCACTTT
16	few	TRBD1	TRBJ1-1	TRBV12-3/TRBV12-4	CASSGGQGRLNTEAFF	TGTGCCAGCAGTGGGGGACAGGGAAGATTGAACACTGAAGCTTTCTTT
16	NA	TRBD1	TRBJ2-2	TRBV7-2	CASESGQGGGTGELFF	TGTGCCAGCGAATCGGGACAGGGCGGCGGCACCGGGGAGCTGTTTTTT
15	NA	TRBD1	TRBJ1-2	TRBV7-9	CASSPDRGSDYGYTF	TGTGCTAGCAGCCCCGACAGGGGTTCGGACTATGGCTACACCTTC
17	NA	TRBD2	TRBJ2-7	TRBV2	CASGTGTSGRGTYEQYF	TGTGCCAGCGGAACCGGGACTAGCGGGAGGGGAACGTACGAGCAGTACTTC
14	NA	TRBD1	TRBJ1-2	TRBV29-1	CSVEDTGTGGGYTF	TGCAGCGTTGAAGACACCGGGACAGGGGGCGGCTACACCTTC
12	many	TRBD1	TRBJ1-2	TRBV6-5	CASRGQAYGYTF	TGTGCCAGCAGAGGACAGGCTTATGGCTACACCTTC
15	many	TRBD2	TRBJ2-1	TRBV19	CASSIRAGNYNEQFF	TGTGCCAGTAGTATAAGAGCGGGGAACTACAATGAGCAGTTCTTC
14	many	TRBD1	TRBJ1-2	TRBV20-1	CSAEAPDRNYGYTF	TGCAGTGCCGAGGCCCCGGACAGGAACTATGGCTACACCTTC
12	few	TRBD1	TRBJ2-1	TRBV18	CASSQGANEQFF	TGTGCCAGCTCACAGGGGGCGAATGAGCAGTTCTTC
14	few	NA	TRBJ2-1	TRBV10-3	CASKGTSSYNEQFF	TGTGCCAGCAAGGGGACGAGCTCCTACAATGAGCAGTTCTTC
15	NA	TRBD1	TRBJ2-5	TRBV9	CASSGGQGGQETQYF	TGTGCCAGCAGCGGGGGACAGGGCGGACAAGAGACCCAGTACTTC
13	many	NA	TRBJ2-7	TRBV6-6	CASSATRDYEQYF	TGTGCCAGCAGTGCGACTAGGGACTACGAGCAGTACTTC
14	NA	TRBD1	TRBJ1-5	TRBV20-1	CSARDGTVNPPQHF	TGCAGTGCTAGAGATGGGACAGTCAATCCGCCCCAGCATTTT
13	many	NA	TRBJ2-1	TRBV12-3/TRBV12-4	CASSHRTVNEQFF	TGTGCCAGCAGTCATAGGACAGTCAATGAGCAGTTCTTC
19	NA	NA	TRBJ2-3	TRBV20-1	CSASFGSPSPGRLTDTQYF	TGCAGTGCTAGTTTTGGGTCCCCCTCACCGGGCCGACTCACAGATACGCAGTATTTT
11	many	NA	TRBJ1-2	TRBV12-3/TRBV12-4	CASRNDSTHTF	TGTGCCAGCAGAAACGACAGTACCCACACCTTC
20	NA	TRBD1	TRBJ1-2	TRBV19	CASSTSPSKTPTGGNYGYTF	TGTGCCAGTAGTACATCCCCTTCTAAAACTCCGACAGGGGGCAACTATGGCTACACCTTC
14	many	TRBD1	TRBJ2-6	TRBV19	CATSTGSGANVLTF	TGTGCCACTTCGACAGGGTCTGGGGCCAACGTCCTGACTTTC
13	NA	NA	TRBJ2-2	TRBV7-9	CASSLPTSGELFF	TGTGCCAGCAGCTTGCCGACTAGCGGGGAGCTGTTTTTT
17	many	NA	TRBJ1-3	TRBV6-5	CASSYSNRVGSGNTIYF	TGTGCCAGCAGTTACTCGAACAGGGTGGGGTCTGGAAACACCATATATTTT
15	NA	NA	TRBJ1-4	TRBV5-1	CASSPGGLWDEKLFF	TGCGCCAGCAGCCCTGGTGGACTGTGGGATGAAAAACTGTTTTTT
10	NA	NA	TRBJ2-2	TRBV7-2	CASRLGELFF	TGTGCCAGCAGGTTAGGGGAGCTGTTTTTT
16	NA	NA	TRBJ2-1	TRBV11-3	CASSEKGIAFYNEQFF	TGTGCCAGCAGTGAAAAGGGAATAGCGTTCTACAATGAGCAGTTCTTC
13	many	NA	TRBJ1-2	TRBV7-9	CASSRRGASGYTF	TGTGCCAGCAGCCGAAGGGGGGCTAGTGGCTACACCTTC
16	NA	TRBD1	TRBJ2-2	TRBV7-9	CASSAPGQGGAGELFF	TGTGCCAGCAGCGCACCGGGACAGGGGGGGGCCGGGGAGCTGTTTTTT
15	NA	NA	TRBJ1-6	TRBV6-6	CASSHSTALQDHLHF	TGTGCCAGCAGTCACTCCACAGCGCTACAAGACCATCTCCACTTT
15	NA	TRBD2	TRBJ2-7	TRBV6-1	CTSRLGAGGYYEQYF	TGTACCAGCAGGCTGGGAGCGGGAGGCTACTACGAGCAGTACTTC
15	many	NA	TRBJ2-2	TRBV9	CASSAFVSGTGELFF	TGTGCCAGCAGCGCCTTCGTGAGTGGTACCGGGGAGCTGTTTTTT
20	few	TRBD2	TRBJ2-2	TRBV3-1	CASSQEQDWSAGGYTGELFF	TGTGCCAGCAGCCAAGAACAGGATTGGTCAGCGGGGGGATACACCGGGGAGCTGTTTTTT
16	NA	NA	TRBJ2-5	TRBV6-1	CASSEPGAEIQETQYF	TGTGCCAGCAGCGAGCCGGGGGCCGAAATCCAAGAGACCCAGTACTTC
14	many	NA	TRBJ1-5	TRBV19	CASTRGGSNQPQHF	TGTGCCAGTACTCGAGGGGGTAGCAATCAGCCCCAGCATTTT
13	NA	NA	TRBJ2-5	TRBV7-9	CARFGGSGETQYF	TGTGCTCGGTTTGGCGGGTCCGGAGAGACCCAGTACTTC
13	NA	TRBD1	TRBJ1-2	TRBV4-2	CASTPGTGRSYTF	TGTGCCAGCACCCCCGGGACAGGGCGAAGCTACACATTC
15	many	TRBD1	TRBJ2-4	TRBV4-1	CASSHEDRASNIQYF	TGCGCCAGCAGCCACGAGGACAGGGCGTCAAACATTCAGTACTTC
21	NA	NA	TRBJ2-1	TRBV11-2	CASSLVAGALGLVQDYNEQFF	TGTGCCAGCAGCTTAGTCGCGGGGGCGCTAGGTCTAGTCCAAGATTACAATGAGCAGTTCTTC
12	many	NA	TRBJ2-5	TRBV10-2	CASAATQETQYF	TGCGCCAGCGCCGCGACCCAAGAGACCCAGTACTTC
18	NA	NA	TRBJ2-7	TRBV19	CASSLQAPIRDGSYEQYF	TGTGCCAGTAGTCTGCAGGCCCCCATCCGGGACGGCTCCTACGAGCAGTACTTC
14	many	TRBD1	TRBJ2-2	TRBV10-1	CASRQTGDTGELFF	TGCGCCAGCCGACAGACAGGGGACACCGGGGAGCTGTTTTTT
13	NA	NA	TRBJ1-2	TRBV7-2	CASSLAGSGGYTF	TGTGCCAGCAGCTTAGCGGGCAGCGGGGGCTACACCTTC
14	NA	NA	TRBJ1-4	TRBV19	CASRRLAGIGKLFF	TGTGCCAGTAGGCGGCTAGCGGGGATTGGAAAACTGTTTTTT
15	many	NA	TRBJ1-3	TRBV7-8	CASSRGDSSGNTIYF	TGTGCCAGCAGCCGGGGAGACTCCTCTGGAAACACCATATATTTT
17	once	NA	TRBJ1-5	TRBV14	CASSHRDIPHSNQPQHF	TGTGCCAGCAGCCATCGGGACATTCCTCATAGCAATCAGCCCCAGCACTTT
13	NA	NA	TRBJ1-5	TRBV27	CASCQRVGRPQHF	TGTGCCAGCTGTCAGAGGGTAGGGCGGCCCCAGCATTTT
17	NA	TRBD2	TRBJ2-2	TRBV19	CASSLDGGYPYTGELFF	TGTGCCAGTAGTTTGGACGGGGGGTACCCTTACACCGGGGAGCTGTTTTTT
17	NA	NA	TRBJ1-5	TRBV24-1	CATSVHSGRDGDQPQHF	TGTGCCACCAGTGTCCATTCTGGGCGGGACGGTGATCAGCCCCAGCATTTT
19	NA	TRBD2	TRBJ2-6	TRBV19	CASRTSGTSILSGANVLTF	TGTGCCAGTAGGACTAGCGGGACTAGCATTCTCTCTGGGGCCAACGTCCTGACTTTC
14	few	NA	TRBJ1-2	TRBV25-1	CASGERGMFDGYTF	TGCGCCAGCGGTGAAAGGGGCATGTTCGATGGCTACACCTTC